A single sample gave rise to the 25 T cell receptor beta chains below, sequenced in a study of response to subunit inactivated influenza vaccine. In TCRdb, the RT-PCR reads were re-called with MiXCR into one record per CDR3 protein. The sample has around 530,000 distinct CDR3 sequences; around 11% are singletons. The sequences come from PBMCs from blood, collected on the day of vaccination. The receptors derive from a man in his forties or fifties who received an inactivated influenza vaccine.

The chain is built from TRBV5-8 and TRBJ1-2, with D unclear. The CDR3 is 14 amino acids. V lost 5 bases, J lost 5 bases, and 16 bases lay in between. CDR1 and CDR2 (germline): SGHTS, YDEGEE. CDR3 residues: CASSSRRAPYGYTF. The CDR3 nucleotides read TGTGCCAGCAGTTCACGACGAGCACCGTATGGCTACACCTTC. Complete variable domain (other parts from reference TRBV5-8 and TRBJ1-2): EAGVTQSPTHLIKTRGQQATLRCSPISGHTSVYWYQQALGLGLQFLLWYDEGEERNRGNFPPRFSGRQFPNYSSELNVNALELEDSALYLCASSSRRAPYGYTFGSGTRLTVV.

This clonotype came up a few times. This chain links TRBV6-1 with TRBJ2-1; D is possibly TRBD2 (5 bases). The CDR3 totals 16 residues. V was trimmed by 2 bases and J by 2 bases, leaving 13 bases between them. The germline gives CDR1 MNHNS, CDR2 SASEGT. The chain's CDR3 is CASSESVASPYNEQFF. Here the CDR3 DNA reads TGTGCCAGCAGTGAATCCGTGGCTAGCCCCTACAATGAGCAGTTCTTC.

This chain connects TRBV7-9 to TRBJ1-5; D call uncertain. Germline V gene sequence: CDR1 SEHNR, CDR2 FQNEAQ (reference sequence). V lost 3 bases, J lost 5 bases, and 5 bases lay in between. The CDR3 contains 12 residues. The CDR3 loop is CASSFSDQPQHF. CDR3 sequence (DNA): TGTGCCAGCAGCTTTAGTGATCAGCCCCAGCATTTT.

This clonotype has a count of ten or more. V is TRBV20-1 and J is TRBJ2-2; D not resolved. The germline V gene encodes CDR1 DFQATT and CDR2 SNEGSKA (reference sequence). Trimming pared 6 bases from V and 0 bases from J, leaving 14 bases between. The CDR3 length is 15 residues. CDR3 bases: TGCAGTGCCGTCGTCGACGATGCGAACACCGGGGAGCTGTTTTTT. The encoded protein is CSAVVDDANTGELFF.

The V and J genes are TRBV24-1 and TRBJ1-2, with D possibly being TRBD1 (6 bases). Per germline, CDR1 KGHDR and CDR2 SFDVKD. Trimming left V 7 bases short and J 5 bases short, with 10 bases between. The CDR3 spans 12 residues. The CDR3 reads CATRGQGYGYTF. CDR3 in DNA: TGTGCCACCAGAGGGCAGGGGTATGGCTACACCTTC.

In its sample, this clonotype was seen a few times. The V and J genes are TRBV18 and TRBJ2-5; D gene unclear. V gave up 0 bases and J gave up 4 bases, with 6 bases separating them. CDR1 and CDR2 from the germline V gene are KGHSH and LQKENI. The CDR3 spans 13 residues. For the CDR3, the DNA is TGTGCCAGCTCACCACCGTCAATAGAGACCCAGTACTTC. It translates to CASSPPSIETQYF.

The J gene is TRBJ2-2, the V gene TRBV6-1, with TRBD1 matching over 7 bases. After removal of 5 bases from V and 2 bases from J, the junction contained 5 bases not matched to a gene. Germline CDR1 MNHNS, CDR2 SASEGT. The CDR3 is 15 amino acids. The CDR3 sequence is CASSRQGINTGELFF. DNA of the CDR3: TGTGCCAGCAGTCGACAGGGTATTAACACCGGGGAGCTGTTTTTT.

This rearrangement joins TRBV6-1 to TRBJ1-4, with D maybe TRBD1 (6 bases). Germline CDR1 MNHNS, CDR2 SASEGT. V was trimmed by 6 bases and J by 8 bases, leaving 10 bases between them. CDR3 size: 12 residues. CDR3 DNA: TGTGCCAGCAGCACAGGGTGGGAAAAACTGTTTTTT. Translating it yields CASSTGWEKLFF.

This clonotype was observed a handful of times. The rearrangement joins TRBV27 to TRBJ2-1; 11 bases align to TRBD2. CDR1 and CDR2 (germline): MNHEY, SMNVEV (reference sequence). The CDR3 is 17 amino acids. The J segment lost 8 bases and the V segment lost 7 bases, leaving 16 bases of the junction unmatched. CDR3 sequence: CASTEGGSSGRYHEQFF. Written as DNA, the CDR3 is TGTGCCAGCACCGAGGGTGGGTCTAGCGGGAGGTATCATGAGCAGTTCTTC.

The sample holds many counts of this clonotype. The chain is built from TRBV4-3 and TRBJ2-3; 11 bases are shared with TRBD2. V was pared by 0 bases and J by 0 bases, with 8 bases of the junction left unmatched. Germline V gene data show CDR1 as LGHNA and CDR2 as YSLEER. This CDR3 has 19 residues. The DNA of the CDR3 is TGCGCCAGCAGCCAAGAGCTTACCGGGACTAGCGGTAGCACAGATACGCAGTATTTT. As protein: CASSQELTGTSGSTDTQYF.

V gene TRBV5-1 combines with J gene TRBJ2-6, with 8 bases lining up with TRBD1. The CDR3 sequence is 16 residues long. In germline, CDR1 is SGHRS, CDR2 YFSETQ. After removal of 4 bases from V and 4 bases from J, the junction contained 7 bases not matched to a gene. CDR3 nucleotide sequence: TGCGCCAGCAGCAGGACGACAGGGGCGGGGGCCAACGTCCTGACTTTC. It yields the protein CASSRTTGAGANVLTF.

This clonotype has only a few counts. This chain links TRBV6-1 with TRBJ2-7; 7 bases fit TRBD1. Germline V gives CDR1 MNHNS, CDR2 SASEGT. This CDR3 is 13 amino acids long. The ends lost 4 bases at V and 7 bases at J; junction bases unmatched: 7. As DNA, the CDR3 is TGTGCCAGCAGTGGACAGGGTACGGGAGAGCAGTACTTC. This translates into CASSGQGTGEQYF.

A few counts support this clonotype. The DNA of the CDR3 is TGTGCCGGAACTAGCGGGATAACCGGGGAGCTGTTTTTT. Amino acid sequence: CAGTSGITGELFF. The chain couples TRBV2 to TRBJ2-2, with 10 bases identical to TRBD2. Germline loops: CDR1 SNHLY, CDR2 FYNNEI. CDR3 length equals 13 residues. V gave up 11 bases and J gave up 5 bases; unmatched junction bases: 5.

This clonotype was observed a few times. This chain connects TRBV2 to TRBJ1-5; tentatively, D is TRBD1 (5 bases). The germline V gene encodes CDR1 SNHLY and CDR2 FYNNEI. V lost 6 bases, J lost 7 bases, and 13 bases lay in between. This CDR3 spans 13 amino acids. The CDR3 sequence is CASSREREQPQHF. The CDR3 coding sequence is TGTGCCAGCAGCAGGGAGAGGGAGCAGCCCCAGCATTTT.

The sample holds a few counts of this clonotype. The chain uses TRBV28 and TRBJ2-5; D could derive from TRBD1 or TRBD2 (5 bases each). Trimming cost V 3 bases and J 7 bases, with 15 bases left between them. The germline gives CDR1 MDHEN, CDR2 SYDVKM. This CDR3 region has 14 residues. This CDR3 reads CASSFLGPPGTQYF. The CDR3 nucleotides are TGTGCCAGCAGTTTTTTGGGACCCCCCGGGACCCAGTACTTC.

A few counts support this clonotype. This chain links TRBV4-1 with TRBJ2-1, with D perhaps given as TRBD1 or TRBD2 (6 bases each). From germline, CDR1 is MGHRA and CDR2 YSYEKL. This CDR3 comprises 15 residues. V was cut by 3 bases and J by 7 bases, with 16 bases left in between. The chain's CDR3 is CASSQAWGAGNEQFF. The CDR3 nucleotides are TGCGCCAGCAGCCAGGCGTGGGGGGCCGGGAATGAGCAGTTCTTC.

This rearrangement joins TRBV18 to TRBJ2-1, with 10 nucleotides matching TRBD1. CDR1 and CDR2 (germline): KGHSH, LQKENI. Germline trimming cut 2 bases from V and 0 bases from J; bases unmatched to any gene: 10. The CDR3 runs 19 residues. The CDR3 bases are TGTGCCAGCTCACCAATGGGGACAGGGGTGTCATCCTCCTACAATGAGCAGTTCTTC. Amino acids: CASSPMGTGVSSSYNEQFF.

This clonotype was detected only a few times. The chain couples TRBV29-1 to TRBJ1-2; D may be TRBD1 (5 bases). The V gene lost 6 bases and the J gene lost 8 bases, with 34 bases spanning the gap. Germline CDR1 reads SQVTM; CDR2 reads ANQGSEA. The CDR3 spans 18 residues. The CDR3 DNA reads TGCAGCGTCCACGTCGTGGCAGGGTCTCCTCCAAGTGGTATCGGCTACACCTTC. Protein product: CSVHVVAGSPPSGIGYTF.

The chain links TRBV27 to TRBJ2-3, with D maybe TRBD2 (6 bases). Germline V gene sequence: CDR1 MNHEY, CDR2 SMNVEV (reference sequence). The CDR3 is made up of 16 amino acids. The V gene lost 1 base and the J gene lost 2 bases, with 13 bases spanning the gap. The CDR3 reads CASSLFPGEPTDTQYF. The CDR3 DNA reads as TGTGCCAGCAGTTTATTCCCGGGGGAGCCCACAGATACGCAGTATTTT.

The chain uses TRBV5-1 and TRBJ2-3, with D hard to call. This CDR3 is 13 amino acids long. Germline V gene lookup returns CDR1 SGHRS and CDR2 YFSETQ. V lost 0 bases, J lost 6 bases, and 8 bases lay in between. CDR3 coding DNA: TGCGCCAGCAGCTTGGCCGGGCGGGATACGCAGTATTTT. It specifies CASSLAGRDTQYF. The variable domain in full, completed from reference TRBV5-1 and TRBJ2-3, reads KAGVTQTPRYLIKTRGQQVTLSCSPISGHRSVSWYQQTPGQGLQFLFEYFSETQRNKGNFPGRFSGRQFSNSRSEMNVSTLELGDSALYLCASSLAGRDTQYFGPGTRLTVL.

A few counts support this clonotype. V and J are TRBV15 and TRBJ2-1; no clear D gene. Trimming left V 8 bases short and J 3 bases short, with 8 bases between. CDR3 length: 12 amino acids. Germline V CDR1 and CDR2: LNHNV, YYDKDF (reference sequence). The CDR3 region has the DNA TGTGCCACCGGGATCCGCTACAATGAGCAGTTCTTC. Protein sequence: CATGIRYNEQFF.

This clonotype was detected only a few times. The J gene is TRBJ2-1, the V gene TRBV7-3; TRBD2 is a possible D gene (5 bases). This CDR3 spans 16 amino acids. Deletions cut 4 bases from V and 0 bases from J, with 13 bases between. CDR1 is SGHTA, CDR2 FQGTGA, per germline. CDR3 in amino acids: CASSSHSVGSYNEQFF. The CDR3 DNA reads TGTGCCAGCAGCTCTCATAGCGTGGGCTCCTACAATGAGCAGTTCTTC.

The chain recombines TRBV7-2 with TRBJ2-4, with TRBD2 as a possible D gene (6 bases). This CDR3 is 12 amino acids long. V gave up 4 bases and J gave up 6 bases, with 7 bases separating them. Germline-derived CDR1 and CDR2 are SGHTA and FQGNSA. The CDR3 DNA reads TGTGCCAGCAGCTCCGGGAGAAACATTCAGTACTTC. Its translation: CASSSGRNIQYF.

This clonotype was counted between two and nine times. The chain joins TRBV10-3 to TRBJ2-7, with 8 bases identical to TRBD2. Germline V lookup: CDR1 ENHRY, CDR2 SYGVKD. The CDR3 is 14 amino acids. V lost 4 bases and J lost 5; bases outside the gene matches: 7. The CDR3 coding sequence is TGTGCCATCAGTGGATTCGGGACTAGTGACGAGCAGTACTTC. Amino acids: CAISGFGTSDEQYF.

This clonotype has at least ten counts. V and J are TRBV6-2 or TRBV6-3 and TRBJ2-1; 8 positions match TRBD2. Germline V CDR1 and CDR2: MNHEY, SVGEGT. This CDR3 has 16 amino acids. Trimming took 5 bases from V and 4 from J; bases not matched to a gene: 10. The CDR3: CASSDTGTRRYNEQFF. The CDR3 coding sequence is TGTGCCAGCAGTGATACCGGGACTAGGAGATACAATGAGCAGTTCTTC.